The clone carrying this TCR beta chain appeared many times. As yet, its antigen is unknown. This sample was included in a study of spatial heterogeneity in lung cancer. The wider study: The mean occurrence of each unique TCR and UMI combination in raw reads exceeded nine.

TCRdb independently ran MiXCR on the 5' RACE reads; one entry per CDR3 protein. This table holds 8,000 to 10,000 distinct CDR3 sequences, 14% found once. Trimming shortened V by 5 bases and J by 5 bases, and 9 bases separated the two germline ends. The CDR3 consists of 12 residues. Study-wide points: Within tumors, counts of expanded alpha and beta TCRs tracked tumor mutation counts.

Time point described: sample taken at primary tumor resection. Donation came from around 77 patients with untreated early-stage non-small cell lung cancer. The chain employs TRBV12-3 or TRBV12-4 and TRBJ1-2; D remains ambiguous. Sequences were derived from lung tumor tissue, sampled at surgery. The receptor was derived from a male donor with early-stage non-small cell lung cancer. The CDR3 DNA is TGTGCCAGCAGTCTGGCGGGTTATGGCTACACCTTC. Translating gives CASSLAGYGYTF.